The 32 T cell receptor beta chains in this list originate from one sample, sequenced in a study of regulatory T cells in long-lasting Graves disease. The time point denotes: newly diagnosed GD, antithyroid drugs for less than 3 months. Making the TCR library involved RNA that had been extracted from PBMCs. To make TCR beta libraries, researchers used iRepertoire HTBI primers and Arm-PCR of CDR3 regions. TCRdb called the multiplex PCR reads again in MiXCR, with one record for every CDR3 protein. The sample carries 300,000 to 400,000 distinct CDR3 sequences, less than 20% recorded once. The source was peripheral blood mononuclear cells (PBMCs), collected at new diagnosis, from a patient treated with antithyroid drugs. All receptors derive from a female donor with Graves disease.

A few counts support this clonotype. The chain combines TRBV14 with TRBJ2-3; D remains ambiguous. V was clipped by 4 bases and J by 6 bases, with 11 bases between them. CDR1 SGHDN and CDR2 FVKESK come from the germline V gene. The CDR3 has 13 amino acids. The CDR3 sequence: CASSPFSGDTQYF. CDR3 coding DNA: TGTGCCAGCAGCCCCTTCTCTGGTGATACGCAGTATTTT.

This clonotype was seen at least ten times. The chain carries TRBV5-5 and TRBJ1-1; 8 bases match TRBD1. CDR1 SGHKS and CDR2 YYEKEE come from the germline V gene (reference sequence). The junction had 11 bases not matched to a gene; V was cut back by 6 bases and J by 4 bases. This CDR3 is built from 15 residues. The CDR3 nucleotides read TGTGCCAGCAACCCTACCAGGGGGCTTGGCACTGAAGCTTTCTTT. This translates into CASNPTRGLGTEAFF.

This clonotype was detected many times. The chain joins TRBV4-2 to TRBJ1-1; D is ambiguous. Per germline, CDR1 LGHNA and CDR2 YNFKEQ. Trimming shortened V by 4 bases and J by 1 base, and 13 bases separated the two germline ends. The CDR3 has 15 residues. CDR3 sequence: CASSPPILGNTEAFF. DNA for the CDR3: TGTGCCAGCAGCCCCCCTATCTTAGGGAACACTGAAGCTTTCTTT.

The sample holds many counts of this clonotype. V is TRBV6-2 or TRBV6-3 and J is TRBJ2-5; 8 bases match TRBD2. V lost 0 bases, J lost 14 bases, and 11 bases stayed unmatched. The germline V gene has CDR1 MNHEY and CDR2 SVGEGT. The CDR3 extends over 14 amino acids. The CDR3, as DNA: TGTGCCAGCAGTTACTCGAACGTCCCGGGACTAGGCTACTTC. This gives the protein CASSYSNVPGLGYF.

The rearrangement links TRBV19 to TRBJ1-5; 8 bases align to TRBD1. The CDR3 is 13 amino acids. The germline CDR1 and CDR2 sequences are LNHDA and SQIVND (reference sequence). After removal of 8 bases from V and 4 bases from J, the junction contained 4 bases not matched to a gene. CDR3 nucleotides: TGTGCCAGTCGACAGGGGTGGAATCAGCCCCAGCATTTT. It yields the protein CASRQGWNQPQHF.

This clonotype was recorded at least ten times. The CDR3 spells CAWSEEQGIDEKLFF. The CDR3 nucleotides read TGTGCCTGGAGTGAAGAACAGGGGATTGATGAAAAACTGTTTTTT. This chain uses TRBV30 with TRBJ1-4; 7 bases map to TRBD1. The germline gives CDR1 GTSNPN, CDR2 SVGIG (reference sequence). V was pared by 1 base and J by 6 bases, with 8 bases of the junction left unmatched. CDR3 length: 15 amino acids. The variable domain in full, with the rest retrieved from reference TRBV30 and TRBJ1-4, is SQTIHQWPATLVQPVGSPLSLECTVEGTSNPNLYWYRQAAGRGLQLLFYSVGIGQISSEVPQNLSASRPQDRQFILSSKKLLLSDSGFYLCAWSEEQGIDEKLFFGSGTQLSVL.

This clonotype was seen ten or more times. The rearrangement joins TRBV7-9 to TRBJ1-5; D is unclear. Germline CDR1 SEHNR, CDR2 FQNEAQ (reference sequence). CDR3 length: 12 amino acids. Trimming removed 2 bases from V and 7 bases from J, with 6 bases in between. CDR3 loop: CASSLNNQPQHF. Written as DNA, the CDR3 is TGTGCCAGCAGCTTAAACAACCAGCCCCAGCATTTT.

The sample holds many counts of this clonotype. The chain recombines TRBV6-1 with TRBJ1-2; 7 nucleotides align to TRBD1. The trim removed 8 bases at V and 3 bases at J, leaving 15 bases unmatched. The CDR3 extends over 16 amino acids. Germline values: CDR1 MNHNS, CDR2 SASEGT. The DNA for the CDR3 is TGTGCCAGCCACGGGGATACGACAGGGAAATACTATGGCTACACCTTC. This codes for CASHGDTTGKYYGYTF.

This clonotype was detected only a few times. This chain joins TRBV30 and TRBJ1-2, with D possibly matching TRBD1 (5 bases). With 1 base removed from V and 4 bases from J, the gap between germline ends came to 22 bases. The CDR3 consists of 17 residues. Germline V gives CDR1 GTSNPN, CDR2 SVGIG (reference sequence). CDR3 region: CAWSAPLSSPGTYGYTF. The DNA of the CDR3 is TGTGCCTGGAGTGCCCCTCTCTCATCCCCTGGGACCTATGGCTACACCTTC.

This clonotype was counted at least ten times. The chain joins TRBV27 to TRBJ1-1, with a tentative D call TRBD1 (5 bases). V dropped 6 bases and J dropped 4 bases, with 9 bases sitting between them. The CDR3 runs 12 residues. The germline CDR1 and CDR2 sequences are MNHEY and SMNVEV (reference sequence). The CDR3 sequence is CASREGSTEAFF. The CDR3 DNA reads TGTGCCAGCAGGGAGGGGAGCACTGAAGCTTTCTTT.

This clonotype was recorded many times. This chain uses TRBV10-3 with TRBJ2-7, with a tentative D call TRBD2 (6 bases). Trimming pared 7 bases from V and 0 bases from J, leaving 10 bases between. The V gene's germline CDR1 is ENHRY and CDR2 SYGVKD. CDR3 length equals 13 residues. The DNA for the CDR3 is TGTGCCATCATGCGGGACTCCTCCTACGAGCAGTACTTC. Translation gives CAIMRDSSYEQYF.

In this sample, this clonotype turned up a few times. This sequence joins TRBV19 and TRBJ2-7; D is uncertain. The CDR3 is 13 amino acids. With 8 bases removed from V and 6 bases from J, the gap between germline ends came to 17 bases. Germline assignment: CDR1 LNHDA and CDR2 SQIVND (reference sequence). CDR3 sequence reads: CASRTEPNSEQYF. The DNA for the CDR3 is TGTGCCAGTCGGACCGAACCCAACAGCGAGCAGTACTTC.

V gene TRBV11-2 combines with J gene TRBJ2-3; D might be TRBD1 or TRBD2, each matching 5 bases. V was trimmed by 6 bases and J by 0 bases, leaving 16 bases between them. From germline, CDR1 is SGHAT and CDR2 FQNNGV. The length of the CDR3 is 16 residues. CDR3 sequence: CASSKTWDPSTDTQYF. CDR3 coding DNA: TGTGCCAGCAGTAAAACGTGGGACCCTAGCACAGATACGCAGTATTTT.

At least ten counts were recorded for this clonotype. The chain has TRBV7-8 and TRBJ2-1; TRBD2 matches 8 bases. The CDR3 length is 16 residues. The ends lost 5 bases at V and 9 bases at J; junction bases unmatched: 15. Germline lookup yields CDR1 SGHVS and CDR2 FQNEAQ. The CDR3 reads CASSAARLARGGEQFF. The CDR3 bases are TGTGCCAGCAGCGCCGCGAGACTAGCGAGGGGGGGTGAGCAGTTCTTC.

This clonotype was recorded at least ten times. The gene calls are TRBV28 and TRBJ1-4, with no clear D. The V end lost 2 bases, the J end lost 7 bases, and 8 bases lay between the germline ends. Germline CDR1 is MDHEN and CDR2 is SYDVKM. The length of the CDR3 is 13 residues. The CDR3 here is CASSLDGLEKLFF. Written as DNA, the CDR3 is TGTGCCAGCAGTTTAGACGGCCTTGAAAAACTGTTTTTT. Using reference TRBV28 and TRBJ1-4 for the parts outside the CDR3, the full variable domain is DVKVTQSSRYLVKRTGEKVFLECVQDMDHENMFWYRQDPGLGLRLIYFSYDVKMKEKGDIPEGYSVSREKKERFSLILESASTNQTSMYLCASSLDGLEKLFFGSGTQLSVL.

This chain joins TRBV12-3 or TRBV12-4 and TRBJ2-2; 9 nucleotides match TRBD2. V shed 4 bases and J 8 bases; nucleotides not matched to a gene: 11. The CDR3 spans 16 residues. The CDR3 sequence: CASSYATRGGRGELFF. The CDR3 bases are TGTGCCAGCAGTTACGCCACGCGGGGGGGGCGAGGGGAGCTGTTTTTT.

This clonotype was recorded at least ten times. V gene TRBV20-1 combines with J gene TRBJ2-1; tentative D call: TRBD1 (5 bases). The CDR3 is 13 amino acids. Trimming took 0 bases from V and 4 from J, leaving 7 bases between them. Germline CDR1 reads DFQATT; CDR2 reads SNEGSKA (reference sequence). The CDR3 DNA reads as TGCAGTGCTAGAGAGACAGATTACAATGAGCAGTTCTTC. Residues: CSARETDYNEQFF.

V gene TRBV6-1 combines with J gene TRBJ2-7; D is perhaps TRBD2 (5 bases). V was shortened by 1 base and J by 2 bases, with 15 bases between the two germline ends. CDR1 is MNHNS, CDR2 SASEGT, per germline. The CDR3 runs 16 residues. The CDR3 spells CASSEGYGKNTYEQYF. CDR3 sequence (DNA): TGTGCCAGCAGTGAAGGGTACGGGAAGAATACCTACGAGCAGTACTTC.

This clonotype was observed a few times. This sequence joins TRBV12-3 or TRBV12-4 and TRBJ1-2; D uncertain. This CDR3 spans 12 amino acids. V was pared by 3 bases and J by 4 bases, with 6 bases between. The CDR3 sequence is CASSFYGYGYTF. The DNA for the CDR3 is TGTGCCAGCAGTTTCTATGGCTATGGCTACACCTTC.

This clonotype has ten or more counts. The chain carries TRBV11-2 and TRBJ1-1, with 9 positions matching TRBD1. CDR1 and CDR2 from the germline V gene are SGHAT and FQNNGV. The length of the CDR3 is 15 residues. J lost 5 bases, V lost 1 base, and 5 bases had no gene match. The CDR3 region is CASSLATGGETEAFF. CDR3 coding DNA: TGTGCCAGCAGCTTAGCTACAGGGGGCGAGACTGAAGCTTTCTTT.

This clonotype was found many times. The V and J genes are TRBV7-8 and TRBJ1-4, with D unclear. The CDR3 runs 17 residues. V lost 6 bases, J lost 0 bases, and 17 bases lay in between. Germline loops: CDR1 SGHVS, CDR2 FQNEAQ. The CDR3 sequence is CASSQRVRITTNEKLFF. The CDR3, as DNA: TGTGCCAGCAGTCAGAGGGTTCGAATCACAACTAATGAAAAACTGTTTTTT.

This clonotype was counted ten times or more. The chain combines TRBV11-2 with TRBJ2-7; possibly TRBD1 for D (5 bases). CDR1 and CDR2 (germline): SGHAT, FQNNGV. The CDR3 loop spans 13 amino acids. Deletions cut 5 bases from V and 1 base from J, with 9 bases between. This CDR3 reads CASSPQGSYEQYF. CDR3 bases: TGTGCCAGCAGCCCCCAGGGTTCCTACGAGCAGTACTTC.

The rearrangement links TRBV5-1 to TRBJ2-2; 8 nucleotides align to TRBD1. The germline gives CDR1 SGHRS, CDR2 YFSETQ. The CDR3 runs to 16 residues. The ends lost 2 bases at V and 0 bases at J; junction bases unmatched: 3. The CDR3 reads CASSFAGQANTGELFF. The CDR3 DNA follows: TGCGCCAGCAGCTTTGCGGGACAGGCGAACACCGGGGAGCTGTTTTTT. The variable domain in full, with the rest retrieved from reference TRBV5-1 and TRBJ2-2, is KAGVTQTPRYLIKTRGQQVTLSCSPISGHRSVSWYQQTPGQGLQFLFEYFSETQRNKGNFPGRFSGRQFSNSRSEMNVSTLELGDSALYLCASSFAGQANTGELFFGEGSRLTVL.

This clonotype showed up many times. This chain joins TRBV6-5 and TRBJ2-2; TRBD2 aligns across 9 bases. The CDR3 loop spans 16 amino acids. With V trimmed by 0 bases and J by 5 bases, 4 bases remained unmatched. Per germline, CDR1 MNHEY and CDR2 SVGAGI. The DNA for the CDR3 is TGTGCCAGCAGTTACTCGATGAGCGGGGGGACCGGGGAGCTGTTTTTT. It translates to CASSYSMSGGTGELFF.

The V call is TRBV13, the J call TRBJ1-4, with D perhaps TRBD1 (5 bases). V was pared by 4 bases and J by 2 bases, with 11 bases between. The CDR3 covers 15 residues. Germline loops: CDR1 PRHDT, CDR2 FYEKMQ (reference sequence). CDR3 in DNA: TGTGCCAGCAGCTCCCGCGGGGGGACTAATGAAAAACTGTTTTTT. It translates to CASSSRGGTNEKLFF.

V gene TRBV7-9 combines with J gene TRBJ1-2, with D hard to call. CDR1 and CDR2 from the germline V gene are SEHNR and FQNEAQ (reference sequence). CDR3 size: 14 residues. V gave up 5 bases and J gave up 2 bases, with 12 bases separating them. CDR3 amino acids: CASSQSKDNYGYTF. CDR3 DNA sequence: TGTGCCAGCAGCCAGTCCAAGGACAACTATGGCTACACCTTC.

This clonotype was seen repeatedly, ten times or more. The genes are TRBV2 and TRBJ1-2, with a weak D call TRBD1 (6 bases). CDR1 is SNHLY, CDR2 FYNNEI, per germline. CDR3 length: 14 amino acids. Deletions cut 5 bases from V and 7 bases from J, with 17 bases between. The CDR3 loop is CASSIRTAQGGYTF. For the CDR3, the DNA is TGTGCCAGCAGTATAAGGACAGCCCAGGGTGGCTACACCTTC.

This clonotype showed up many times. This sequence joins TRBV19 and TRBJ1-1; D remains unclear. Trimming shortened V by 7 bases and J by 0 bases, and 18 bases separated the two germline ends. Germline assignment: CDR1 LNHDA and CDR2 SQIVND (reference sequence). This CDR3 has 16 amino acids. For the CDR3, the DNA is TGTGCCAGTAAGGACGGAGGGCGGGGAATGAACACTGAAGCTTTCTTT. Protein: CASKDGGRGMNTEAFF. The variable domain in full, completed from reference TRBV19 and TRBJ1-1, reads DGGITQSPKYLFRKEGQNVTLSCEQNLNHDAMYWYRQDPGQGLRLIYYSQIVNDFQKGDIAEGYSVSREKKESFPLTVTSAQKNPTAFYLCASKDGGRGMNTEAFFGQGTRLTVV.

The table lists this clonotype with many counts. This chain connects TRBV5-5 to TRBJ1-2, with 9 bases lining up with TRBD1. The V segment lost 2 bases and the J segment 0 bases; nucleotides outside the gene matches: 5. CDR3 length: 16 residues. CDR1 SGHKS and CDR2 YYEKEE come from the germline V gene (reference sequence). CDR3 region: CASSLHRGQPNYGYTF. CDR3 DNA: TGTGCCAGCAGCTTACACAGGGGGCAACCTAACTATGGCTACACCTTC. The full variable domain, rest sourced from reference TRBV5-5 and TRBJ1-2, is DAGVTQSPTHLIKTRGQQVTLRCSPISGHKSVSWYQQVLGQGPQFIFQYYEKEERGRGNFPDRFSARQFPNYSSELNVNALLLGDSALYLCASSLHRGQPNYGYTFGSGTRLTVV.

This clonotype was detected many times. This rearrangement joins TRBV5-5 to TRBJ2-3, with a tentative D call TRBD1 (6 bases). Per the germline V gene, CDR1 is SGHKS and CDR2 is YYEKEE (reference sequence). The V end lost 4 bases, the J end lost 3 bases, and 12 bases lay between the germline ends. This CDR3 is built from 14 residues. The DNA of the CDR3 is TGTGCCAGCAGCCCGCTGGACAGAACAGATACGCAGTATTTT. The encoded protein is CASSPLDRTDTQYF.

The table lists this clonotype with many counts. This chain connects TRBV10-3 to TRBJ1-1, with D maybe TRBD1 (6 bases). CDR1 is ENHRY, CDR2 SYGVKD, per germline. V was shortened by 2 bases and J by 1 base, with 8 bases between the two germline ends. The CDR3 has 14 residues. The CDR3 spells CAISEAGENTEAFF. The CDR3 coding sequence is TGTGCCATCAGTGAGGCAGGGGAGAACACTGAAGCTTTCTTT.

The genes are TRBV19 and TRBJ2-7; the D gene is possibly TRBD1 (7 bases). Between the trimmed V and J ends, which lost 4 bases and 4 bases, there was a span of 17 bases. CDR3 length equals 15 residues. From germline, CDR1 is LNHDA and CDR2 SQIVND (reference sequence). In DNA, the CDR3 is TGTGCCAGTAGTAACGCCCCGACAGGGAGGTACGAGCAGTACTTC. It translates to CASSNAPTGRYEQYF.